The present T cell receptor (beta chain) was sequenced within a study of T-cell reconstitution after alpha-beta-depleted transplantation in children. Using unique molecular identifiers, the investigators prepared the TCRbeta library. MiXCR was run by TCRdb on the PCR reads, yielding one entry per CDR3 protein. The profile shows 500,000 or so distinct CDR3 sequences, 30% to 35% of them singletons. Between the trimmed V and J ends, which lost 3 bases and 2 bases, there was a span of 16 bases. Germline CDR1 and CDR2: SGHAT and FQNNGV. This CDR3 has 16 residues. This receptor was identified in a human donor who donated a stem cell graft to a child with aplastic anemia. The genes are TRBV11-2 and TRBJ2-5; perhaps TRBD1 as D (6 bases). This sample comprised PBMCs from the stem cell graft donor, obtained from the stem cell graft. The chain's CDR3 is CASSLARGTQQETQYF. The CDR3 DNA sequence: TGTGCCAGCAGCTTGGCGAGGGGGACACAGCAAGAGACCCAGTACTTC.